The sequence of this T cell receptor beta chain was determined in a study of blood T cell repertoires in COVID-19. Study in general: COVID-19 samples from acute and convalescent phases originated in the United States, Italy and Spain. PBMCs, B-cell-depleted T cells, or T cells provided the cDNA or gDNA that made up the material.

Measured with immunoSEQ multiplex PCR; TCRdb has only the in-frame clones, and not every one. This table has 90,000 to 130,000 clones, just over 85% appearing once. Germline V CDR1 and CDR2: MNHNY, SVGAGI (reference sequence). There are 13 residues in the CDR3. Unmatched junction bases numbered 4, after V lost 6 bases and J lost 3 bases. This TCR was sampled from a human donor in a cohort sampled during active COVID-19. V is TRBV6-6 and J is TRBJ2-7; 8 bases map to TRBD1. Sequencing used peripheral blood. This CDR3 reads CASSRDRLYEQYF. CDR3 nucleotide sequence: TGTGCCAGCAGCCGGGACAGGCTCTACGAGCAGTACTTC.